This T cell receptor beta chain was retrieved from a study of molecular identifiers for immune sequencing clone quantification. General study points: In CMV-specific effectors, clones above 20 copies held over 99% of molecules; naive, under 1%.

Concerning this clonotype itself: Its specificity is not known.

TCRdb fed the PCR reads into MiXCR, producing one record per CDR3 protein. The data hold tens of thousands of distinct CDR3 sequences, with around a quarter observed a single time. The TCR was taken from a human donor in good health. Some libraries in this study had Jurkat cell RNA spiked in. The sequencing sample was made of naive CD8+ T cells from blood, with Jurkat cell RNA spiked in. Subset given: FACS-sorted CD8+CD4-CCR7+CD45RA+ naive T cells.

CDR3 bases: TGTGCCAGCAGCTTTTGGGGCGGGGTGACAGATACGCAGTATTTT. Its translation is CASSFWGGVTDTQYF. The genes are TRBV7-2 and TRBJ2-3; possibly TRBD2 for D (6 bases). The CDR3 totals 15 residues. Looked up from germline, CDR1 is SGHTA and CDR2 is FQGNSA. V was trimmed by 3 bases and J by 3 bases, leaving 13 bases between them.